Shown below are 30 T cell receptor beta chains from a single sample sequenced in a study of blood T cell repertoires in COVID-19. Only in-frame clones appear in the TCRdb table, and some are missing; sequencing was by immunoSEQ multiplex PCR. The table lists roughly 220,000 clones, 80% to 85% of them singletons. The sequencing input was peripheral blood. The source of these receptors is an older woman with acute or convalescent COVID-19.

The V gene is TRBV6-2 or TRBV6-3, the J gene TRBJ2-5; D is unresolved. In germline, CDR1 is MNHEY, CDR2 SVGEGT. The V gene lost 5 bases and the J gene lost 7 bases, with 20 bases spanning the gap. The CDR3 spans 15 residues. The CDR3 DNA reads as TGTGCCAGCAGTCACCCGCGGATCGGAGAGAGGACCCAGTACTTC. Translation gives CASSHPRIGERTQYF.

V and J are TRBV30 and TRBJ1-6; unclear D gene. Trimming removed 2 bases at V and 5 bases at J, with 7 bases between. The CDR3 is 13 residues long. Germline V gene lookup returns CDR1 GTSNPN and CDR2 SVGIG (reference sequence). CDR3 loop: CAWSSGNNSPLHF. CDR3 nucleotide sequence: TGTGCCTGGAGTTCGGGGAATAATTCACCCCTCCACTTT.

The chain employs TRBV24-1 and TRBJ1-1, with 7 bases aligning to TRBD1. CDR3 length: 13 amino acids. The V gene end was trimmed by 8 bases and the J gene end by 3 bases; junction bases not matched to a gene: 5. Germline CDR1 reads KGHDR; CDR2 reads SFDVKD. CDR3 sequence (DNA): TGTGCCACCAAGGGGGCAGGGGACACTGAAGCTTTCTTT. This codes for CATKGAGDTEAFF.

The chain employs TRBV6-6 and TRBJ2-1; TRBD2 matches at 11 bases. V shed 5 bases, J shed 0 bases, and the junction held 6 bases outside the gene matches. This CDR3 comprises 17 residues. Germline V lookup: CDR1 MNHNY, CDR2 SVGAGI (reference sequence). The CDR3 bases are TGTGCCAGCAGTCCCATTAGCGGGGGGGCCTCCTACAATGAGCAGTTCTTC. The encoded protein is CASSPISGGASYNEQFF.

V usage is TRBV2 and J usage is TRBJ1-2; perhaps TRBD1 as D (6 bases). The length of the CDR3 is 13 residues. Germline V gene lookup returns CDR1 SNHLY and CDR2 FYNNEI. Trimming removed 6 bases at V and 7 bases at J, with 15 bases between. The CDR3 region is CASREQGTSGYTF. The DNA of the CDR3 is TGTGCCAGCAGAGAACAGGGAACGTCTGGCTACACCTTC.

The chain recombines TRBV6-2 or TRBV6-3 with TRBJ2-7; 7 nucleotides match TRBD1. V lost 0 bases, J lost 1 base, and 3 bases stayed unmatched. The CDR3 spans 15 residues. CDR1 and CDR2 (germline): MNHEY, SVGEGT. This chain's CDR3 is CASSYSMTGSYEQYF. The CDR3 DNA is TGTGCCAGCAGTTACTCGATGACAGGGTCCTACGAGCAGTACTTC.

The V and J genes are TRBV5-1 and TRBJ2-1; 14 nucleotides agree with TRBD2. Germline CDR1 SGHRS, CDR2 YFSETQ. This CDR3 has 16 residues. J was trimmed by 11 bases and V by 0 bases; bases with no gene match: 7. In DNA form, the CDR3 reads TGCGCCAGCAGCTTGGGGCCGGGACTAGCGGGGGATAAGCAGTTCTTC. This encodes CASSLGPGLAGDKQFF.

The CDR3 coding sequence is TGTGCCAGCAGCTCGCGCCCGGGGGGAGCCAACGAGCAGTACTTC. This codes for CASSSRPGGANEQYF. This chain joins TRBV11-3 and TRBJ2-7; 7 bases map to TRBD2. There are 15 residues in the CDR3. CDR1 and CDR2 (germline): SGHNT, YENEEA. The V gene end was trimmed by 4 bases and the J gene end by 5 bases; junction bases not matched to a gene: 11. The whole variable domain, filled in from reference TRBV11-3 and TRBJ2-7, reads EAGVVQSPRYKIIEKKQPVAFWCNPISGHNTLYWYLQNLGQGPELLIRYENEEAVDDSQLPKDRFSAERLKGVDSTLKIQPAELGDSAVYLCASSSRPGGANEQYFGPGTRLTVT.

V usage is TRBV21-1 and J usage is TRBJ2-7; the D call TRBD1 from the table was never checked on the DNA. TRBV21-1 is reported as a pseudogene. The CDR3 is 18 amino acids. CDR3 loop: CASSKGRRGQGKFYEQYF. CDR3 coding DNA: TGTGCCAGCAGCAAAGGTCGACGGGGACAGGGGAAGTTCTACGAGCAGTACTTC.

V usage is TRBV5-5 and J usage is TRBJ1-5, with D perhaps matching TRBD1 (5 bases). Trimming took 2 bases from V and 3 from J, leaving 12 bases between them. This CDR3 is 15 amino acids long. Germline CDR1 SGHKS, CDR2 YYEKEE (reference sequence). CDR3 region: CASSFGTGTNQPQHF. The DNA for the CDR3 is TGTGCCAGCAGCTTTGGAACAGGCACCAATCAGCCCCAGCATTTT. Using reference TRBV5-5 and TRBJ1-5 for the parts outside the CDR3, the full variable domain is DAGVTQSPTHLIKTRGQQVTLRCSPISGHKSVSWYQQVLGQGPQFIFQYYEKEERGRGNFPDRFSARQFPNYSSELNVNALLLGDSALYLCASSFGTGTNQPQHFGDGTRLSIL.

The chain uses TRBV4-1 and TRBJ2-7; 10 positions match TRBD1. The length of the CDR3 is 19 residues. In germline, CDR1 is MGHRA, CDR2 YSYEKL. V shed 3 bases and J 0 bases; nucleotides not matched to a gene: 14. CDR3 nucleotide sequence: TGCGCCAGCAGCCAGTCCGGGACAGGGGACCCTTGGAGCTCCTACGAGCAGTACTTC. This sequence encodes CASSQSGTGDPWSSYEQYF.

The chain couples TRBV5-5 to TRBJ1-1, with no clear D. The CDR3 is 14 amino acids. The V end lost 1 base, the J end lost 1 base, and 8 bases lay between the germline ends. Germline V lookup: CDR1 SGHKS, CDR2 YYEKEE (reference sequence). The CDR3 DNA sequence: TGTGCCAGCAGCTTGTTTGCAGAGAACACTGAAGCTTTCTTT. Translated: CASSLFAENTEAFF.

DNA for the CDR3: TGCGCCAGCAGCCCTGGGACAGGGAGAACAGATACGCAGTATTTT. It codes for CASSPGTGRTDTQYF. The chain combines TRBV5-1 with TRBJ2-3; 9 bases agree with TRBD1. Trimming cost V 4 bases and J 3 bases; bases outside gene matches: 6. The CDR3 is 15 amino acids. Germline CDR1 and CDR2: SGHRS and YFSETQ.

The rearrangement joins TRBV19 to TRBJ2-7; 10 bases are a match to TRBD1. The V gene's germline CDR1 is LNHDA and CDR2 SQIVND (reference sequence). Losses at the gene ends were 6 bases for V and 4 bases for J; bases not matched to a gene: 9. This CDR3 spans 15 amino acids. CDR3: CASSDTGTGVYEQYF. CDR3 sequence (DNA): TGTGCCAGTAGCGATACCGGGACAGGGGTGTACGAGCAGTACTTC.

The chain has TRBV30 and TRBJ2-1; 11 bases are a match to TRBD2. Unmatched junction bases numbered 5, after V lost 4 bases and J lost 6 bases. This CDR3 is 14 amino acids long. The germline V gene encodes CDR1 GTSNPN and CDR2 SVGIG (reference sequence). The chain's CDR3 is CAWTSGGSPNEQFF. For the CDR3, the DNA is TGTGCCTGGACTAGCGGGGGGTCGCCCAATGAGCAGTTCTTC. Variable domain in full (rest from reference TRBV30 and TRBJ2-1): SQTIHQWPATLVQPVGSPLSLECTVEGTSNPNLYWYRQAAGRGLQLLFYSVGIGQISSEVPQNLSASRPQDRQFILSSKKLLLSDSGFYLCAWTSGGSPNEQFFGPGTRLTVL.

The V gene is TRBV5-1, the J gene TRBJ1-1; 8 positions agree with TRBD1. The CDR3 covers 15 residues. The germline V gene encodes CDR1 SGHRS and CDR2 YFSETQ. The J segment lost 0 bases and the V segment lost 4 bases, leaving 5 bases of the junction unmatched. CDR3 bases: TGCGCCAGCAGCCTTACGACAGGGGTGAACACTGAAGCTTTCTTT. The encoded protein is CASSLTTGVNTEAFF.

The V and J genes are TRBV7-6 and TRBJ2-3; 12 nucleotides align to TRBD2. CDR1 is SGHVS and CDR2 is FNYEAQ in the germline V gene. The length of the CDR3 is 17 residues. Trimming cost V 2 bases and J 2 bases; bases outside gene matches: 5. This CDR3 is CASSLSTSGGFTDTQYF. In DNA form, the CDR3 reads TGTGCCAGCAGCTTAAGTACTAGCGGGGGGTTCACAGATACGCAGTATTTT. Full variable domain (remainder filled in from reference TRBV7-6 and TRBJ2-3): GAGVSQSPRYKVTKRGQDVALRCDPISGHVSLYWYRQALGQGPEFLTYFNYEAQQDKSGLPNDRFSAERPEGSISTLTIQRTEQRDSAMYRCASSLSTSGGFTDTQYFGPGTRLTVL.

This chain connects TRBV6-6 to TRBJ2-5; D is possibly TRBD1 (6 bases). The CDR3 is 13 residues long. CDR1 and CDR2 from the germline V gene are MNHNY and SVGAGI (reference sequence). V gave up 4 bases and J gave up 2 bases, with 8 bases separating them. CDR3 residues: CASSWGPQETQYF. The CDR3 DNA sequence: TGTGCCAGCAGTTGGGGGCCACAAGAGACCCAGTACTTC.

The CDR3, as DNA: TGTGCCAGCGGGTTGGAGGGAGAAGCTTTCTTT. Amino acid sequence: CASGLEGEAFF. The gene calls are TRBV6-5 and TRBJ1-1; D is uncertain. Germline lookup yields CDR1 MNHEY and CDR2 SVGAGI. V lost 8 bases to trimming and J lost 8 bases, with 12 bases between them. CDR3 length: 11 amino acids.

V gene TRBV7-2 combines with J gene TRBJ2-1, with 8 bases that match TRBD2. CDR1 and CDR2 from the germline V gene are SGHTA and FQGNSA. Trimming at V came to 2 bases and at J to 5 bases, leaving 8 bases not matched to a gene. There are 16 residues in the CDR3. CDR3 DNA sequence: TGTGCCAGCAGCTTACGTAAGCGGGGGCCAAACAATGAGCAGTTCTTC. Protein sequence: CASSLRKRGPNNEQFF.

This clone was seen a single time. The V and J genes are TRBV7-9 and TRBJ2-1; D is uncertain. Looked up from germline, CDR1 is SEHNR and CDR2 is FQNEAQ (reference sequence). The CDR3 sequence is 12 residues long. Trimming left V 5 bases short and J 6 bases short, with 8 bases between. CDR3 nucleotides: TGTGCCAGCAGCCCCGGAGCCAATGAGCAGTTCTTC. This gives the protein CASSPGANEQFF.

With respect to this clone: Other DNA sequences within the sample encode an identical CDR3. The chain links TRBV29-1 to TRBJ1-2; 7 bases align to TRBD1. CDR1 SQVTM and CDR2 ANQGSEA come from the germline V gene. V shed 7 bases and J 8 bases; nucleotides not matched to a gene: 10. The length of the CDR3 is 12 residues. The DNA of the CDR3 is TGCAGCGCATCGAGGGGGCGGGAAGGCTACACCTTC. As protein: CSASRGREGYTF.

This chain uses TRBV4-2 with TRBJ2-7; possibly TRBD1 for D (9 bases). Between the trimmed V and J ends, which lost 2 bases and 0 bases, there was a span of 20 bases. CDR3 length equals 18 residues. The germline gives CDR1 LGHNA, CDR2 YNFKEQ. CDR3 amino acids: CASSQPTGGTGNSYEQYF. CDR3 nucleotide sequence: TGTGCCAGCAGCCAACCCACGGGAGGGACAGGGAACTCCTACGAGCAGTACTTC.

The J gene is TRBJ1-1, the V gene TRBV5-1, with TRBD1 matching 8 bases. Germline trimming cut 1 base from V and 0 bases from J; bases unmatched to any gene: 5. This CDR3 has 16 residues. The V gene's germline CDR1 is SGHRS and CDR2 YFSETQ. The CDR3, as DNA: TGCGCCAGCAGCTTGCAGGGACAGGCAATGAACACTGAAGCTTTCTTT. This encodes CASSLQGQAMNTEAFF.

This clone was detected only a few times. The rearrangement joins TRBV7-2 to TRBJ1-1, with 7 bases that match TRBD1. CDR3 length equals 14 residues. V was clipped by 0 bases and J by 4 bases; unmatched bases: 2. The germline CDR1 and CDR2 sequences are SGHTA and FQGNSA. The chain's CDR3 is CASSLATGRTEAFF. The CDR3 coding sequence is TGTGCCAGCAGCTTAGCGACAGGGCGCACTGAAGCTTTCTTT.

The rearrangement uses TRBV7-3 and TRBJ1-2; weak D call: TRBD1 (5 bases). The V end was cut by 5 bases, the J end by 7 bases, with 20 bases between. The CDR3 extends over 15 amino acids. Looked up from germline, CDR1 is SGHTA and CDR2 is FQGTGA. The DNA of the CDR3 is TGTGCCAGCAGCCCAACTGGGGGGACCTTAGGTGGCTACACCTTC. Its protein is CASSPTGGTLGGYTF.

V is TRBV6-1 and J is TRBJ1-2; 7 positions match TRBD1. The CDR3 spans 15 residues. CDR1 is MNHNS, CDR2 SASEGT, per germline. V gave up 2 bases and J gave up 4 bases; unmatched junction bases: 7. CDR3 nucleotide sequence: TGTGCCAGCAGTGAAAGACAGGGAGTAGGCTATGGCTACACCTTC. It codes for CASSERQGVGYGYTF.

This chain connects TRBV6-5 to TRBJ2-5; tentative D call: TRBD2 (5 bases). The germline CDR1 and CDR2 sequences are MNHEY and SVGAGI. V dropped 5 bases and J dropped 2 bases, with 9 bases sitting between them. The CDR3 spans 13 residues. CDR3 protein: CASSREYQETQYF. DNA for the CDR3: TGTGCCAGCAGTAGGGAGTATCAAGAGACCCAGTACTTC.

V and J are TRBV7-8 and TRBJ1-3; 9 nucleotides align to TRBD1. The CDR3 has 15 amino acids. The V segment lost 5 bases and the J segment 0 bases; nucleotides outside the gene matches: 2. Germline V lookup: CDR1 SGHVS, CDR2 FQNEAQ. This chain's CDR3 is CASSGTGSSGNTIYF. The CDR3 DNA sequence: TGTGCCAGCAGCGGGACAGGGTCCTCTGGAAACACCATATATTTT.

The gene calls are TRBV10-3 and TRBJ2-1; 9 positions agree with TRBD2. This CDR3 region has 17 residues. Germline V gives CDR1 ENHRY, CDR2 SYGVKD. The V and J ends lost 5 bases and 4 bases, in that order; junction bases with no gene match: 12. This chain's CDR3 is CAISTSGSRPRYNEQFF. CDR3 DNA: TGTGCCATCAGTACTAGCGGGTCCCGGCCGAGATACAATGAGCAGTTCTTC.